This TCR beta chain was recorded in a study of T cell changes during pregnancy in multiple sclerosis. About this clone itself: In the same sample, other DNA sequences code for this CDR3.

This CDR3 is built from 13 residues. Germline CDR1 reads SQVTM; CDR2 reads ANQGSEA. V was clipped by 4 bases and J by 2 bases; unmatched bases: 1. The repertoire was sequenced with immunoSEQ multiplex PCR; TCRdb's copy has only in-frame clones and lacks some. The sample shows more than 10,000 clones, approximately 80% of them seen only once. This receptor was identified in a female donor in good health, enrolled as a control in a pregnancy study. The material was CD8+ T cells from peripheral blood mononuclear cells, obtained after pregnancy. This chain joins TRBV29-1 and TRBJ2-2, with 7 bases that match TRBD2. The CDR3 bases are TGCAGCGTTGGGGGGGGAAACACCGGGGAGCTGTTTTTT. This sequence encodes CSVGGGNTGELFF.